The entry below describes one TCR beta chain. Sequence at one end of the junction differs from germline and may be a read error. The data stem from a study of patients and donors after allogeneic stem cell transplantation. CDR3 length: 14 amino acids. Germline-derived CDR1 and CDR2 are SGHTA and FQGNSA. TCRdb analysed the RT-PCR reads with MiXCR anew, one entry per CDR3 protein. The sample shows 84,000 or so distinct CDR3 sequences, approximately 49% of them seen only once. The chain is built from TRBV7-2 and TRBJ1-5; D is unclear. Sequenced sample: blood, either unsorted or a sorted T cell fraction (not recorded which). This TCR came from a human donor who was either an allogeneic HSCT recipient or a stem cell or donor lymphocyte infusion donor (not recorded which). It is not recorded whose cells these are; they may come from a transplant donor. CDR3 sequence (DNA): TGTGCCAGCAGCTTTGCGGTCCGCAACCAGCCCCAGCATTTT. Its protein product is CASSFAVRNQPQHF. Full variable domain (remainder filled in from reference TRBV7-2 and TRBJ1-5): GAGVSQSPSNKVTEKGKDVELRCDPISGHTALYWYRQSLGQGLEFLIYFQGNSAPDKSGLPSDRFSAERTGGSVSTLTIQRTQQEDSAVYLCASSFAVRNQPQHFGDGTRLSIL.